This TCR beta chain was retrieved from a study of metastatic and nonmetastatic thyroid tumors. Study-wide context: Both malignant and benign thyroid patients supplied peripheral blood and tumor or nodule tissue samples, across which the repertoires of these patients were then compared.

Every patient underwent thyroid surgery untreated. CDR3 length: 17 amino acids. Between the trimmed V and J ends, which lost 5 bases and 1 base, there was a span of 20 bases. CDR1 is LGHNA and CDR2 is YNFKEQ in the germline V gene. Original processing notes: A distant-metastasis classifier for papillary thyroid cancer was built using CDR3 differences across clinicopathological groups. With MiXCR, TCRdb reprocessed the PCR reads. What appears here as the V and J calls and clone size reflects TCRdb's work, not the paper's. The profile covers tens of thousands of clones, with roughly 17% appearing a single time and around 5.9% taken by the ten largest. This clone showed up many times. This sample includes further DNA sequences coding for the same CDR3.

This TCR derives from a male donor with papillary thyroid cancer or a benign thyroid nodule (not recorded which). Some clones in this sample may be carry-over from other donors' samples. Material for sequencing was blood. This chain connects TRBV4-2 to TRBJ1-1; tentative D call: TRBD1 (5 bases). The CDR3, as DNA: TGTGCCAGCAGCGGGGGTCTTGGAGGGGCTAAGAACACTGAAGCTTTCTTT. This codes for CASSGGLGGAKNTEAFF.